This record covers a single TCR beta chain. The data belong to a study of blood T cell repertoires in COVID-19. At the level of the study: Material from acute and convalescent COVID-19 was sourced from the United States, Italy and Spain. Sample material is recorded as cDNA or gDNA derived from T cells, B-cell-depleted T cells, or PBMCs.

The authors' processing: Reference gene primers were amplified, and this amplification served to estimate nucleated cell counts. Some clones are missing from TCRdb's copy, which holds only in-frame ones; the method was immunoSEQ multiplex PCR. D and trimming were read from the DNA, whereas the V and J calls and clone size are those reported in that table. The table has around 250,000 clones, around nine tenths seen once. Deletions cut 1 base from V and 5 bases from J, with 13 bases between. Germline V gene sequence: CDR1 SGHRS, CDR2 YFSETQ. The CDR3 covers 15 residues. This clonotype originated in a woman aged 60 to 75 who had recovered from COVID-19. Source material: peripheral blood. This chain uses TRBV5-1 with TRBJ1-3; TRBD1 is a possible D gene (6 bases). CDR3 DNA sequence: TGCGCCAGCAGCTTGAATGCACAGGGACGAAACACCATATATTTT. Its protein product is CASSLNAQGRNTIYF.